This T cell receptor (beta chain) was captured by sequencing in a study of T cells in Graves' hyperthyroidism and ophthalmopathy. At the level of the study: Peripheral blood draws took place at initial diagnosis, ahead of any treatment. Study-wide results and caveats: Blood also contained most expanded thyroid clonotypes above 0.001. Ophthalmopathy and stable hyperthyroidism were told apart by a 13 V-J model.

Trimming removed 2 bases at V and 5 bases at J, with 13 bases between. The CDR3 extends over 14 amino acids. From germline, CDR1 is SGHAT and CDR2 FQNNGV. Comment on this clonotype: The antigen is not known.

The investigators amplified TCR beta CDR3 regions from RNA transcripts. Carried out on the TCR CDR3, a first-round RT-PCR used the HTBI primer set. TCRdb recomputed calls from the multiplex PCR reads with MiXCR, one row per CDR3 protein. The data show about half a million distinct CDR3 sequences, with 15% to 20% seen just once and approximately 48% held by the top ten. The sequence came from a man aged 35-49 years with Graves' ophthalmopathy. The chain joins TRBV11-2 to TRBJ2-7, with D possibly called TRBD1 or TRBD2 (5 bases each). Sequences were obtained from blood. The CDR3 loop is CASSLNRQLDEQYF. For the CDR3, the DNA is TGTGCCAGCAGCTTAAACAGGCAACTAGACGAGCAGTACTTC.